The entry below gives a single TCR beta chain sequence along with its context. The record originates from a study of blood T cell repertoires in COVID-19. Background on the study: Collection of acute and convalescent COVID-19 samples took place in the United States, Italy and Spain. The analysed material was cDNA or gDNA that came from T cells, B-cell-depleted T cells, or PBMCs.

Per the original methods: Amplification of reference gene primers provided the estimated nucleated cell counts. The protocol was immunoSEQ multiplex PCR, while the TCRdb copy is restricted to in-frame clones and leaves out a portion. That table is the source of V, J and clone size, and D and trimming were worked out from the DNA. The sample records around 130,000 clones, more than 70% being singletons. This clonotype originated in a man aged 60-69 years with acute or convalescent COVID-19. What was sequenced was peripheral blood.

CDR3 sequence reads: CASSLGASGEQFF. As DNA, the CDR3 is TGTGCCAGCAGCTTAGGAGCTAGCGGGGAGCAGTTCTTC. The chain is built from TRBV7-2 and TRBJ2-1, with 8 positions matching TRBD2. V trimming: 1 base; J trimming: 10 bases; junction bases outside the gene matches: 3. CDR3 length equals 13 residues. Per germline, CDR1 SGHTA and CDR2 FQGNSA. Full variable domain (remainder filled in from reference TRBV7-2 and TRBJ2-1): GAGVSQSPSNKVTEKGKDVELRCDPISGHTALYWYRQSLGQGLEFLIYFQGNSAPDKSGLPSDRFSAERTGGSVSTLTIQRTQQEDSAVYLCASSLGASGEQFFGPGTRLTVL.